One sample yielded the 23 T cell receptor beta chains listed below, sequenced in a study of ipilimumab plus nivolumab after autologous stem cell transplantation. Clones were sequenced by immunoSEQ multiplex PCR, and TCRdb holds only the in-frame ones, with some missing. Here the sample spans tens of thousands of clones, 74% being singletons. Sequencing used PBMCs, obtained in a trial of ipilimumab plus nivolumab as post-transplant consolidation. These receptors originate from a male donor with diffuse large B-cell lymphoma.

This chain connects TRBV27 to TRBJ1-2, with TRBD1 identical over 7 bases. CDR3 size: 18 residues. J was trimmed by 2 bases and V by 6 bases; bases with no gene match: 18. Germline V lookup: CDR1 MNHEY, CDR2 SMNVEV (reference sequence). The CDR3 sequence is CASRRPTGLRGGNYGYTF. CDR3 bases: TGTGCCAGCAGGCGACCTACAGGATTAAGAGGGGGCAACTATGGCTACACCTTC.

This clone was recorded at least ten times. This chain connects TRBV9 to TRBJ2-7, with D perhaps TRBD1 (6 bases). From germline, CDR1 is SGDLS and CDR2 YYNGEE. The CDR3 is made up of 14 amino acids. V was clipped by 4 bases and J by 2 bases, with 13 bases between them. CDR3 coding DNA: TGTGCCAGCAGCCCAGGGGACATCGCCTACGAGCAGTACTTC. It encodes CASSPGDIAYEQYF.

The chain couples TRBV25-1 to TRBJ2-1; TRBD2 is a possible D gene (6 bases). This CDR3 is 16 amino acids long. V lost 1 base to trimming and J lost 8 bases, with 18 bases between them. From germline, CDR1 is MGHDK and CDR2 SYGVNS. The CDR3 nucleotides are TGTGCCAGCAGTGAATTTGGGGGAGGCGACGTCCATGAGCAGTTCTTC. Protein product: CASSEFGGGDVHEQFF.

This chain connects TRBV2 to TRBJ2-7; D call uncertain. The CDR3 contains 14 residues. The germline gives CDR1 SNHLY, CDR2 FYNNEI. V lost 5 bases and J 3 bases, leaving 14 bases between the germline ends. CDR3 residues: CASSSIGRVYEQYF. CDR3 nucleotides: TGTGCCAGCAGTTCTATTGGACGGGTCTACGAGCAGTACTTC.

The chain employs TRBV29-1 and TRBJ2-7; maybe TRBD1 (7 bases). In germline, CDR1 is SQVTM, CDR2 ANQGSEA. This CDR3 is built from 12 residues. With 4 bases removed from V and 3 bases from J, the gap between germline ends came to 10 bases. CDR3 residues: CSVARDSYEQYF. The CDR3 DNA follows: TGCAGCGTTGCGCGGGACAGCTACGAGCAGTACTTC.

This chain uses TRBV2 with TRBJ2-7; TRBD2 agrees at 9 bases. Germline-derived CDR1 and CDR2 are SNHLY and FYNNEI. The CDR3 has 15 residues. V trimming: 5 bases; J trimming: 6 bases; junction bases outside the gene matches: 11. The CDR3 here is CASSRSGSARLEQYF. In nucleotides, the CDR3 is TGTGCCAGCAGTCGTAGCGGGAGTGCTCGCCTCGAGCAGTACTTC. Full variable domain (rest looked up from reference TRBV2 and TRBJ2-7): EPEVTQTPSHQVTQMGQEVILRCVPISNHLYFYWYRQILGQKVEFLVSFYNNEISEKSEIFDDQFSVERPDGSNFTLKIRSTKLEDSAMYFCASSRSGSARLEQYFGPGTRLTVT.

This clone has only a few counts. Distinct nucleotide sequences in the sample also encode this CDR3. V usage is TRBV11-3 and J usage is TRBJ2-1; 15 positions agree with TRBD2. Germline V gives CDR1 SGHNT, CDR2 YENEEA. V was pared by 5 bases and J by 0 bases, with 2 bases of the junction left unmatched. The CDR3 consists of 17 residues. The CDR3 sequence is CASSPGLAGGSYNEQFF. The CDR3, as DNA: TGTGCCAGCAGCCCGGGACTAGCGGGAGGCTCCTACAATGAGCAGTTCTTC. Variable domain in full (rest from reference TRBV11-3 and TRBJ2-1): EAGVVQSPRYKIIEKKQPVAFWCNPISGHNTLYWYLQNLGQGPELLIRYENEEAVDDSQLPKDRFSAERLKGVDSTLKIQPAELGDSAVYLCASSPGLAGGSYNEQFFGPGTRLTVL.

The genes are TRBV21-1 and TRBJ2-1. TRBV21-1 is assigned pseudogene status. The CDR3 covers 10 residues. The CDR3: CARRANEQFF. CDR3 nucleotides: TGTGCCAGAAGGGCGAATGAGCAGTTCTTC.

This chain connects TRBV19 to TRBJ2-3; 7 nucleotides match TRBD2. From germline, CDR1 is LNHDA and CDR2 SQIVND (reference sequence). V gave up 5 bases and J gave up 10 bases; unmatched junction bases: 6. The CDR3 has 12 amino acids. CDR3 nucleotide sequence: TGTGCCAGTAGTCGGGACTACGTCGCGCAGTATTTT. Residues: CASSRDYVAQYF.

V is TRBV5-4 and J is TRBJ2-6; the match to TRBD1 covers 7 bases. The CDR3 runs to 17 residues. CDR1 is SGHNT, CDR2 YYREEE, per germline (reference sequence). V shed 0 bases, J shed 4 bases, and the junction held 7 bases outside the gene matches. The CDR3 is CASSLDRGARGANVLTF. The CDR3 DNA sequence: TGTGCCAGCAGCTTGGACAGGGGCGCGCGGGGGGCCAACGTCCTGACTTTC.

V is TRBV5-1 and J is TRBJ2-7, with 7 nucleotides matching TRBD1. This CDR3 has 14 amino acids. Looked up from germline, CDR1 is SGHRS and CDR2 is YFSETQ. V was pared by 1 base and J by 6 bases, with 7 bases of the junction left unmatched. CDR3 sequence (DNA): TGCGCCAGCAGCTTGCGACAGGGTGAAAGCGAGCAGTACTTC. Encoded protein: CASSLRQGESEQYF.

V gene TRBV11-1 combines with J gene TRBJ2-7; unclear D gene. Germline CDR1 SGHAT, CDR2 FQDESV (reference sequence). This CDR3 region has 12 residues. V shed 5 bases and J shed 6 bases, with 11 bases lying between them. The DNA for the CDR3 is TGTGCCAGCAGCCACTCAGAGAGCGAGCAGTACTTC. Translated: CASSHSESEQYF.

The J gene is TRBJ1-6, the V gene TRBV9, with 9 bases matching TRBD1. Germline lookup yields CDR1 SGDLS and CDR2 YYNGEE. The CDR3 has 17 amino acids. The V and J ends lost 1 base and 4 bases, in that order; junction bases with no gene match: 6. CDR3 nucleotide sequence: TGTGCCAGCAGCGTATCGGGACAGGGTGCATATAATTCACCCCTCCACTTT. This sequence encodes CASSVSGQGAYNSPLHF.

The rearrangement links TRBV29-1 to TRBJ1-2; TRBD1 aligns across 8 bases. The germline V gene has CDR1 SQVTM and CDR2 ANQGSEA. Losses at the gene ends were 3 bases for V and 8 bases for J; bases not matched to a gene: 11. The length of the CDR3 is 14 residues. The CDR3 DNA reads TGCAGCGTTGAGTTCTTACAGGGGGGTAAGGGCTACACCTTC. Residues: CSVEFLQGGKGYTF.

The CDR3 reads CASSARPREQFF. The CDR3 nucleotides are TGTGCCAGCAGTGCCCGGCCGAGGGAGCAGTTCTTC. V gene TRBV6-5 combines with J gene TRBJ2-1; unclear D gene. Germline V gene data show CDR1 as MNHEY and CDR2 as SVGAGI. This CDR3 is built from 12 residues. Trimming took off 5 bases at V and 10 bases at J, with 12 bases between the two ends.

This sequence joins TRBV5-1 and TRBJ2-2, with D uncertain. The V and J ends lost 1 base and 2 bases respectively, with 6 bases between them. Per germline, CDR1 SGHRS and CDR2 YFSETQ. The CDR3 has 14 amino acids. In DNA, the CDR3 is TGCGCCAGCAGCTTGACGGTCAACACCGGGGAGCTGTTTTTT. The encoded protein is CASSLTVNTGELFF. Together with reference TRBV5-1 and TRBJ2-2, the CDR3 gives the full variable domain: KAGVTQTPRYLIKTRGQQVTLSCSPISGHRSVSWYQQTPGQGLQFLFEYFSETQRNKGNFPGRFSGRQFSNSRSEMNVSTLELGDSALYLCASSLTVNTGELFFGEGSRLTVL.

The chain joins TRBV4-1 to TRBJ2-1; D is ambiguous. Germline V CDR1 and CDR2: MGHRA, YSYEKL. V lost 4 bases and J 0 bases, leaving 16 bases between the germline ends. The CDR3 spans 17 residues. CDR3 DNA sequence: TGCGCCAGCAGCCCCTACGATGCTGGATTCTCCTACAATGAGCAGTTCTTC. Protein product: CASSPYDAGFSYNEQFF.

The chain combines TRBV18 with TRBJ2-7, with D possibly matching TRBD1 (6 bases). V gave up 3 bases and J gave up 5 bases, with 14 bases separating them. CDR3 length equals 14 residues. Germline V lookup: CDR1 KGHSH, CDR2 LQKENI. CDR3 coding DNA: TGTGCCAGCTCACCCATGACAGGCAGCCACGAGCAGTACTTC. Amino acid sequence: CASSPMTGSHEQYF.

The genes are TRBV19 and TRBJ2-3; possibly TRBD1 for D (5 bases). The CDR3 sequence is 14 residues long. The V end lost 5 bases, the J end lost 4 bases, and 13 bases lay between the germline ends. Per the germline V gene, CDR1 is LNHDA and CDR2 is SQIVND (reference sequence). This CDR3 is CASSAWQGPDTQYF. The CDR3 region has the DNA TGTGCCAGTAGTGCTTGGCAGGGTCCAGATACGCAGTATTTT.

This clone has only one observation. The chain joins TRBV18 to TRBJ1-5, with 9 bases matching TRBD1. The germline gives CDR1 KGHSH, CDR2 LQKENI. The CDR3 has 14 residues. Unmatched junction bases numbered 3, after V lost 3 bases and J lost 6 bases. The CDR3 DNA reads TGTGCCAGCTCACCGGGACAGGGAGGTCAGCCCCAGCATTTT. Protein: CASSPGQGGQPQHF.

The chain is built from TRBV29-1 and TRBJ2-4; TRBD1 is a possible D gene (7 bases). Germline lookup yields CDR1 SQVTM and CDR2 ANQGSEA. Trimming removed 3 bases at V and 7 bases at J, with 13 bases between. The CDR3 is 13 amino acids. The CDR3 bases are TGCAGCGTTGAGGAGGGGGCTGGGAACATTCAGTACTTC. It specifies CSVEEGAGNIQYF.

The chain links TRBV7-3 to TRBJ1-2; D gene unclear. The CDR3 totals 13 residues. CDR1 is SGHTA and CDR2 is FQGTGA in the germline V gene. With 2 bases removed from V and 8 bases from J, the gap between germline ends came to 12 bases. CDR3 nucleotides: TGTGCCAGCAGCTTAGATGGCCGGGAGGGCTACACCTTC. This encodes CASSLDGREGYTF.

This clone is medium-sized (0.01 to 0.1%) in the sample. The chain employs TRBV2 and TRBJ1-4; D call uncertain. The length of the CDR3 is 15 residues. The germline V and J ends were trimmed by 1 base and 8 bases, with 14 bases remaining between them. CDR1 SNHLY and CDR2 FYNNEI come from the germline V gene. DNA for the CDR3: TGTGCCAGCAGTGAAGTAGGAGGCGTAGGAGAAAAACTGTTTTTT. Protein: CASSEVGGVGEKLFF. The full variable domain, its missing parts supplied by reference TRBV2 and TRBJ1-4, is EPEVTQTPSHQVTQMGQEVILRCVPISNHLYFYWYRQILGQKVEFLVSFYNNEISEKSEIFDDQFSVERPDGSNFTLKIRSTKLEDSAMYFCASSEVGGVGEKLFFGSGTQLSVL.